One and the same sample provided the 12 T cell receptor beta chains below, sequenced in a study of shared clonotypes between healthy human individuals. Selected positively for CCR7 and CD45RO-negative, naive CD8 cells excluded terminally differentiated effector memory CD45RA+ cells. Profiled with immunoSEQ multiplex PCR; TCRdb holds only in-frame clones, not every one. The table shows 1.5 million to 2.5 million clones, with approximately 95% occurring only once. Sequenced: naive CD8+ T cells sorted from blood. Receptors originate from a man between 18 and 35 years old in good health.

This chain uses TRBV29-1 with TRBJ2-5; the D is unclear. Germline V lookup: CDR1 SQVTM, CDR2 ANQGSEA. Deletions cut 1 base from V and 2 bases from J, with 14 bases between. The CDR3 loop spans 15 amino acids. The CDR3 loop reads CSVEGWSLEQETQYF. CDR3 coding DNA: TGCAGCGTTGAAGGATGGAGCTTGGAGCAAGAGACCCAGTACTTC.

The rearrangement uses TRBV27 and TRBJ2-7; TRBD2 is a possible D gene (6 bases). The CDR3 spans 12 residues. CDR1 and CDR2 (germline): MNHEY, SMNVEV (reference sequence). Trimming cost V 9 bases and J 6 bases, with 15 bases left between them. The CDR3 bases are TGTGCCAGTGGGCGGGGTAGGGCCGAGCAGTACTTC. This sequence encodes CASGRGRAEQYF.

The V call is TRBV4-1, the J call TRBJ2-5; 14 nucleotides match TRBD2. Germline values: CDR1 MGHRA, CDR2 YSYEKL. The CDR3 has 17 amino acids. J lost 5 bases, V lost 4 bases, and 9 bases had no gene match. As DNA, the CDR3 is TGCGCCAGCAGCCCTAGTCAGACTAGCGGGAGGGGGGAGACCCAGTACTTC. Residues: CASSPSQTSGRGETQYF.

The DNA of the CDR3 is TGTGCCAGCAGCTTAGGGGACAGCCCAGCTAACTATGGCTACACCTTC. Its protein product is CASSLGDSPANYGYTF. This sequence joins TRBV13 and TRBJ1-2; a weak D match, TRBD1 (6 bases). Germline V CDR1 and CDR2: PRHDT, FYEKMQ (reference sequence). CDR3 size: 16 residues. The V and J ends lost 0 bases and 0 bases respectively, with 11 bases between them.

V usage is TRBV10-1 and J usage is TRBJ2-7; unclear D gene. CDR3 length equals 13 residues. The germline gives CDR1 WNHNN, CDR2 SYGVQD (reference sequence). The V end lost 3 bases, the J end lost 4 bases, and 10 bases lay between the germline ends. The CDR3: CASSDDRKYEQYF. Written as DNA, the CDR3 is TGCGCCAGCAGTGATGATAGGAAGTACGAGCAGTACTTC.

The V call is TRBV6-5, the J call TRBJ1-2; D remains unclear. Germline CDR1 reads MNHEY; CDR2 reads SVGAGI. Trimming removed 7 bases from V and 0 bases from J, with 6 bases in between. There are 12 residues in the CDR3. CDR3 amino acids: CASMGSNYGYTF. The CDR3 nucleotides are TGTGCCAGCATGGGCTCTAACTATGGCTACACCTTC.

V usage is TRBV9 and J usage is TRBJ2-1, with D tentatively TRBD2 (6 bases). Trimming stripped 1 base from V and 1 base from J, with 12 bases between. Germline CDR1 is SGDLS and CDR2 is YYNGEE. CDR3 size: 16 residues. CDR3 bases: TGTGCCAGCAGCGTACGAGTAGCGGTATCCTACAATGAGCAGTTCTTC. Amino acid sequence: CASSVRVAVSYNEQFF.

This sequence joins TRBV30 and TRBJ2-7; 7 nucleotides match TRBD1. The CDR3 is made up of 15 amino acids. Trimming took 1 base from V and 3 from J; bases not matched to a gene: 9. Per germline, CDR1 GTSNPN and CDR2 SVGIG (reference sequence). CDR3 in amino acids: CAWSAPDRVGYEQYF. As DNA, the CDR3 is TGTGCCTGGAGTGCTCCCGACAGGGTGGGCTACGAGCAGTACTTC.

The chain couples TRBV30 to TRBJ1-1; 7 positions agree with TRBD1. This CDR3 is 13 amino acids long. Trimming cost V 2 bases and J 4 bases; bases outside gene matches: 4. Germline V lookup: CDR1 GTSNPN, CDR2 SVGIG (reference sequence). The CDR3 DNA reads TGTGCCTGGAGTATGACAGGGCGCACTGAAGCTTTCTTT. Protein: CAWSMTGRTEAFF.

The chain employs TRBV29-1 and TRBJ1-1; D gene unclear. Trimming removed 7 bases at V and 2 bases at J, with 14 bases between. This CDR3 spans 13 amino acids. Germline-derived CDR1 and CDR2 are SQVTM and ANQGSEA. CDR3 DNA sequence: TGCAGCGCCGGCGGAGGAGGTAACACTGAAGCTTTCTTT. Translation: CSAGGGGNTEAFF. The whole variable domain, filled in from reference TRBV29-1 and TRBJ1-1, reads SAVISQKPSRDICQRGTSLTIQCQVDSQVTMMFWYRQQPGQSLTLIATANQGSEATYESGFVIDKFPISRPNLTFSTLTVSNMSPEDSSIYLCSAGGGGNTEAFFGQGTRLTVV.

Comments on this clone: This sample includes further DNA sequences coding for the same CDR3. The chain uses TRBV5-6 and TRBJ2-3; D ambiguous. The length of the CDR3 is 13 residues. CDR1 SGHDT and CDR2 YYEEEE come from the germline V gene. V was pared by 0 bases and J by 2 bases, with 4 bases between. CDR3 coding DNA: TGTGCCAGCAGCTTGGGATCCACAGATACGCAGTATTTT. Protein: CASSLGSTDTQYF.

V is TRBV13 and J is TRBJ2-1, with D tentatively TRBD2 (6 bases). The CDR3 contains 15 residues. Deletions cut 3 bases from V and 4 bases from J, with 13 bases between. Germline V gene sequence: CDR1 PRHDT, CDR2 FYEKMQ (reference sequence). The chain's CDR3 is CASSLAGLPYNEQFF. Written as DNA, the CDR3 is TGTGCCAGCAGCTTGGCGGGGCTCCCATACAATGAGCAGTTCTTC.